The clone carrying this T cell receptor beta chain turned up a few times. The germline gives CDR1 MDHEN, CDR2 SYDVKM. This CDR3 is built from 14 residues. Trimming took 3 bases from V and 5 from J; bases not matched to a gene: 4. The data are from a study of T cell repertoires in cytomegalovirus infection. One entry per CDR3 protein results from TCRdb running MiXCR on the reads. This table holds around 450,000 distinct CDR3 sequences, approximately 33% found once. Material: PBMCs. The TCR originated in a human donor in good health (CMV status not recorded). Some clones in this sample may be carry-over from other donors' samples. The chain employs TRBV28 and TRBJ1-1, with 9 bases matching TRBD1. The CDR3 DNA follows: TGTGCCAGCAGTTTCGGGACAGGGAAAACTGAAGCTTTCTTT. Amino acids: CASSFGTGKTEAFF.